A selection of T cell receptor beta chains follows, all from one sample in a study of OX40 agonist ivuxolimab in advanced cancers. Clones were read by immunoSEQ multiplex PCR, and TCRdb kept only the in-frame ones, dropping some. Seen here are roughly 63,000 clones, over 80% observed once, and the top ten hold less than 4%. The sample was CD4+ or CD8+ T cells sorted from blood, taken in a trial of the OX40 agonist ivuxolimab. Every receptor here comes from an adult with an advanced solid tumor such as melanoma, head and neck, liver or kidney cancer. The CDR3 runs from the conserved cysteine through the conserved F or W. A D gene is named only where the DNA matches it firmly. Clone size is not always given. Where it is, it says once, few, many or a class for expanded clones.

V gene: TRBV5-5
D gene: .
CDR3 length: 12
clone size: .
J gene: TRBJ2-3
CDR3 protein: CASSQATDTQYF
CDR3 DNA: TGTGCCAGCAGCCAAGCCACAGATACGCAGTATTTT

V gene: TRBV2
D gene: .
CDR3 length: 13
clone size: .
J gene: TRBJ2-2
CDR3 protein: CASSEEHTGELFF
CDR3 DNA: TGTGCCAGCAGTGAAGAGCATACTGGGGAGCTGTTTTTT

V gene: TRBV5-1
D gene: .
CDR3 length: 14
clone size: few
J gene: TRBJ1-1
CDR3 protein: CASSLLGQWTEAFF
CDR3 DNA: TGCGCCAGCAGCTTGCTGGGGCAGTGGACTGAAGCTTTCTTT

V gene: TRBV11-1
D gene: .
CDR3 length: 12
clone size: .
J gene: TRBJ2-4
CDR3 protein: CASSSGPPTRDF
CDR3 DNA: TGTGCCAGCAGCTCGGGACCCCCTACCAGGGACTTC

V gene: TRBV11-2
D gene: .
CDR3 length: 12
clone size: .
J gene: TRBJ1-2
CDR3 protein: CASSTGAYGYTF
CDR3 DNA: TGTGCCAGCAGCACCGGGGCCTATGGCTACACCTTC

V gene: TRBV6-1
D gene: .
CDR3 length: 15
clone size: .
J gene: TRBJ2-7
CDR3 protein: CASARVRDNSYEQYF
CDR3 DNA: TGTGCCAGCGCTCGGGTCCGGGACAACTCCTACGAGCAGTACTTC

V gene: TRBV2
D gene: .
CDR3 length: 13
clone size: .
J gene: TRBJ1-1
CDR3 protein: CASTPDGNTEAFF
CDR3 DNA: TGTGCCAGCACCCCCGACGGAAACACTGAAGCTTTCTTT

V gene: TRBV7-9
D gene: .
CDR3 length: 16
clone size: .
J gene: TRBJ1-2
CDR3 protein: CASSPQPQGLNYGYTF
CDR3 DNA: TGTGCCAGCAGCCCCCAGCCGCAGGGCTTAAACTATGGCTACACCTTC

V gene: TRBV11-3
D gene: TRBD1
CDR3 length: 13
clone size: .
J gene: TRBJ2-7
CDR3 protein: CASSQDRLYEQYF
CDR3 DNA: TGTGCCAGCAGCCAGGACAGGCTCTACGAGCAGTACTTC

V gene: TRBV9
D gene: .
CDR3 length: 14
clone size: few
J gene: TRBJ1-6
CDR3 protein: CASTRDRSNSPLHF
CDR3 DNA: TGTGCCAGCACCCGGGACCGAAGTAATTCACCCCTCCACTTT

V gene: TRBV7-2
D gene: TRBD2
CDR3 length: 15
clone size: .
J gene: TRBJ2-5
CDR3 protein: CASSRSGGARQTQYF
CDR3 DNA: TGTGCCAGCAGCCGGAGCGGGGGGGCCAGGCAGACCCAGTACTTC

V gene: TRBV5-1
D gene: .
CDR3 length: 16
clone size: .
J gene: TRBJ1-3
CDR3 protein: CASSLAGRTTADTIYF
CDR3 DNA: TGCGCCAGCAGCTTGGCCGGAAGGACAACGGCGGACACCATATATTTT

V gene: TRBV30
D gene: .
CDR3 length: 12
clone size: once
J gene: TRBJ1-1
CDR3 protein: CAWSGGGTEAFF
CDR3 DNA: TGTGCCTGGAGTGGGGGGGGTACTGAAGCTTTCTTT

V gene: TRBV19
D gene: .
CDR3 length: 14
clone size: .
J gene: TRBJ1-2
CDR3 protein: CASRGSNSNYGYTF
CDR3 DNA: TGTGCCAGTAGGGGGTCGAACAGTAACTATGGCTACACCTTC

V gene: TRBV6-5
D gene: .
CDR3 length: 15
clone size: .
J gene: TRBJ2-5
CDR3 protein: CASSYSIAVQETQYF
CDR3 DNA: TGTGCCAGCAGTTACTCTATAGCGGTGCAAGAGACCCAGTACTTC

V gene: TRBV4-3
D gene: .
CDR3 length: 15
clone size: .
J gene: TRBJ1-2
CDR3 protein: CASSQETVRNYGYTF
CDR3 DNA: TGCGCCAGCAGCCAAGAGACAGTTCGTAACTATGGCTACACCTTC

V gene: TRBV28
D gene: .
CDR3 length: 12
clone size: .
J gene: TRBJ2-7
CDR3 protein: CASSFSEYEQYF
CDR3 DNA: TGTGCCAGCAGTTTCTCCGAGTACGAGCAGTACTTC

V gene: TRBV5-8
D gene: .
CDR3 length: 14
clone size: .
J gene: TRBJ1-4
CDR3 protein: CASSLAGREEKLFF
CDR3 DNA: TGTGCCAGCAGCTTAGCGGGTCGGGAAGAAAAACTGTTTTTT

V gene: TRBV9
D gene: TRBD2
CDR3 length: 15
clone size: .
J gene: TRBJ2-2
CDR3 protein: CASSPTGGSVGELFF
CDR3 DNA: TGTGCCAGCAGCCCCACGGGGGGGTCGGTGGGGGAGCTGTTTTTT

V gene: TRBV4-1
D gene: TRBD1
CDR3 length: 17
clone size: .
J gene: TRBJ1-3
CDR3 protein: CASSLVAGTGSGNTIYF
CDR3 DNA: TGCGCCAGCAGCCTTGTTGCAGGGACAGGCTCTGGAAACACCATATATTTT

V gene: TRBV7-2
D gene: .
CDR3 length: 16
clone size: .
J gene: TRBJ1-2
CDR3 protein: CASSLAVSVGSNGYTF
CDR3 DNA: TGTGCCAGCAGCTTAGCGGTCTCCGTGGGGAGCAATGGCTACACCTTC

V gene: TRBV5-8
D gene: .
CDR3 length: 14
clone size: .
J gene: TRBJ2-3
CDR3 protein: CASSWGGRTDTQYF
CDR3 DNA: TGTGCCAGCAGCTGGGGGGGGCGCACAGATACGCAGTATTTT

V gene: TRBV10-3
D gene: .
CDR3 length: 15
clone size: .
J gene: TRBJ1-2
CDR3 protein: CAISESSPGSAGYTF
CDR3 DNA: TGTGCCATCAGTGAGTCGTCCCCCGGTTCTGCTGGCTACACCTTC

V gene: TRBV11-3
D gene: TRBD1
CDR3 length: 15
clone size: .
J gene: TRBJ2-7
CDR3 protein: CASSRRETGVHEQYF
CDR3 DNA: TGTGCCAGCAGCCGGAGAGAGACAGGGGTCCACGAGCAGTACTTC

V gene: TRBV10-2
D gene: TRBD1
CDR3 length: 15
clone size: .
J gene: TRBJ1-4
CDR3 protein: CASRMGQGTNEKLFF
CDR3 DNA: TGCGCCAGCAGAATGGGACAGGGGACTAATGAAAAACTGTTTTTT

V gene: TRBV30
D gene: TRBD1
CDR3 length: 11
clone size: .
J gene: TRBJ1-2
CDR3 protein: CACLDRRGYTF
CDR3 DNA: TGTGCCTGCTTGGACAGGAGGGGCTACACCTTC

V gene: TRBV21-1
D gene: .
CDR3 length: 12
clone size: .
J gene: TRBJ1-1
CDR3 protein: CASSSRGPEAFF
CDR3 DNA: TGTGCCAGCAGCAGCAGGGGACCTGAAGCTTTCTTT

V gene: TRBV11-3
D gene: TRBD1
CDR3 length: 13
clone size: .
J gene: TRBJ2-7
CDR3 protein: CASRAGQGYEQYF
CDR3 DNA: TGTGCCAGCAGGGCGGGACAGGGCTACGAGCAGTACTTC

V gene: TRBV6-6
D gene: .
CDR3 length: 12
clone size: .
J gene: TRBJ1-4
CDR3 protein: CASSYQGEKLFF
CDR3 DNA: TGTGCCAGCAGTTACCAGGGGGAAAAACTGTTTTTT

V gene: TRBV6-5
D gene: .
CDR3 length: 11
clone size: .
J gene: TRBJ2-7
CDR3 protein: CASSSNYEQYF
CDR3 DNA: TGTGCCAGCAGTTCTAACTACGAGCAGTACTTC

V gene: TRBV2
D gene: .
CDR3 length: 14
clone size: .
J gene: TRBJ2-3
CDR3 protein: CASSDLGATDTQYF
CDR3 DNA: TGTGCCAGCAGTGATTTGGGGGCCACAGATACGCAGTATTTT

V gene: TRBV6-1
D gene: .
CDR3 length: 13
clone size: .
J gene: TRBJ1-1
CDR3 protein: CASILRGGTEAFF
CDR3 DNA: TGTGCCAGCATTCTCAGGGGAGGGACTGAAGCTTTCTTT

V gene: TRBV7-2
D gene: .
CDR3 length: 14
clone size: .
J gene: TRBJ2-1
CDR3 protein: CASSLTPRADEQFF
CDR3 DNA: TGTGCCAGCAGCTTAACCCCCCGCGCGGATGAGCAGTTCTTC

V gene: TRBV5-6
D gene: TRBD1
CDR3 length: 16
clone size: .
J gene: TRBJ1-5
CDR3 protein: CASTSTGQGSNQPQHF
CDR3 DNA: TGTGCCAGCACGTCGACCGGACAGGGCAGCAATCAGCCCCAGCATTTT

V gene: TRBV30
D gene: .
CDR3 length: 14
clone size: once
J gene: TRBJ1-5
CDR3 protein: CAWSVRGGNQPQHF
CDR3 DNA: TGTGCCTGGAGTGTACGGGGGGGCAATCAGCCCCAGCATTTT

V gene: TRBV7-9
D gene: .
CDR3 length: 11
clone size: .
J gene: TRBJ2-7
CDR3 protein: CASSFTYEQYF
CDR3 DNA: TGTGCCAGCAGCTTCACCTACGAGCAGTACTTC

V gene: TRBV19
D gene: TRBD1
CDR3 length: 17
clone size: .
J gene: TRBJ1-3
CDR3 protein: CASSPTGQEISGNTIYF
CDR3 DNA: TGTGCCAGTAGCCCGACCGGACAGGAGATCTCTGGAAACACCATATATTTT

V gene: TRBV6-5
D gene: TRBD1
CDR3 length: 15
clone size: .
J gene: TRBJ1-6
CDR3 protein: CASSIDRGGGSPLHF
CDR3 DNA: TGTGCCAGCAGCATCGACAGGGGAGGTGGCTCACCCCTCCACTTT

V gene: TRBV30
D gene: TRBD2
CDR3 length: 14
clone size: .
J gene: TRBJ2-7
CDR3 protein: CAWTRGGIGYEQYF
CDR3 DNA: TGTGCCTGGACCCGGGGGGGCATTGGCTACGAGCAGTACTTC

V gene: TRBV10-3
D gene: TRBD1
CDR3 length: 13
clone size: .
J gene: TRBJ1-2
CDR3 protein: CAISEDRAYGYTF
CDR3 DNA: TGTGCCATCAGTGAGGACAGGGCCTATGGCTACACCTTC

V gene: TRBV14
D gene: .
CDR3 length: 13
clone size: .
J gene: TRBJ1-1
CDR3 protein: CASSQQVNTEAFF
CDR3 DNA: TGTGCCAGCAGCCAGCAAGTGAACACTGAAGCTTTCTTT

V gene: TRBV5-1
D gene: .
CDR3 length: 14
clone size: .
J gene: TRBJ1-3
CDR3 protein: CASSPDPHGNTIYF
CDR3 DNA: TGCGCCAGCAGCCCTGACCCTCATGGAAACACCATATATTTT

V gene: TRBV6-5
D gene: .
CDR3 length: 13
clone size: .
J gene: TRBJ2-7
CDR3 protein: CASQGDSSYEQYF
CDR3 DNA: TGTGCCAGTCAAGGAGATAGTTCCTACGAGCAGTACTTC

V gene: TRBV11-3
D gene: .
CDR3 length: 13
clone size: .
J gene: TRBJ2-7
CDR3 protein: CASSSTYTDEQYF
CDR3 DNA: TGTGCCAGCAGCTCGACGTATACAGACGAGCAGTACTTC

V gene: TRBV7-6
D gene: .
CDR3 length: 12
clone size: .
J gene: TRBJ2-3
CDR3 protein: CASSLGTDTQYF
CDR3 DNA: TGTGCCAGCAGCCTGGGCACAGATACGCAGTATTTT

V gene: TRBV19
D gene: .
CDR3 length: 16
clone size: .
J gene: TRBJ1-4
CDR3 protein: CASSPRTGLGDEKLFF
CDR3 DNA: TGTGCCAGTAGTCCCCGTACAGGGTTAGGGGATGAAAAACTGTTTTTT

V gene: TRBV6-1
D gene: .
CDR3 length: 15
clone size: .
J gene: TRBJ1-2
CDR3 protein: CASSEFPGTVYGYTF
CDR3 DNA: TGTGCCAGCAGTGAATTTCCCGGGACTGTCTATGGCTACACCTTC

V gene: TRBV6-5
D gene: TRBD2
CDR3 length: 16
clone size: .
J gene: TRBJ2-1
CDR3 protein: CASSYSTSGGYNEQFF
CDR3 DNA: TGTGCCAGCAGTTACTCGACTAGCGGGGGCTACAATGAGCAGTTCTTC

V gene: TRBV9
D gene: .
CDR3 length: 17
clone size: .
J gene: TRBJ2-6
CDR3 protein: CASTVGLHLSGANVLTF
CDR3 DNA: TGTGCCAGCACCGTGGGGCTGCATCTCTCTGGGGCCAACGTCCTGACTTTC

V gene: TRBV4-1
D gene: .
CDR3 length: 13
clone size: once
J gene: TRBJ2-3
CDR3 protein: CASSQDLQDTQYF
CDR3 DNA: TGCGCCAGCAGCCAAGATCTCCAAGATACGCAGTATTTT

V gene: TRBV7-9
D gene: .
CDR3 length: 15
clone size: .
J gene: TRBJ2-5
CDR3 protein: CASSLAVAEGETQYF
CDR3 DNA: TGTGCCAGCAGCTTAGCCGTGGCAGAGGGAGAGACCCAGTACTTC

V gene: TRBV11-3
D gene: .
CDR3 length: 16
clone size: .
J gene: TRBJ1-6
CDR3 protein: CASSYDSTTGNSPLHF
CDR3 DNA: TGTGCCAGCAGCTATGACAGCACAACCGGTAATTCACCCCTCCACTTT

V gene: TRBV9
D gene: TRBD2
CDR3 length: 13
clone size: .
J gene: TRBJ2-1
CDR3 protein: CASSGTRSTEQFF
CDR3 DNA: TGTGCCAGCAGCGGGACTAGATCCACTGAGCAGTTCTTC

V gene: TRBV5-4
D gene: TRBD2
CDR3 length: 14
clone size: .
J gene: TRBJ2-7
CDR3 protein: CASSSPRGGDEQYF
CDR3 DNA: TGTGCCAGCAGCTCACCTCGTGGGGGGGACGAGCAGTACTTC

V gene: TRBV6-1
D gene: TRBD1
CDR3 length: 17
clone size: .
J gene: TRBJ2-7
CDR3 protein: CASSDLEQGVYSYEQYF
CDR3 DNA: TGTGCCAGCAGTGACCTAGAACAGGGGGTCTATTCCTACGAGCAGTACTTC

V gene: TRBV6-5
D gene: TRBD1
CDR3 length: 15
clone size: .
J gene: TRBJ1-3
CDR3 protein: CASSHGTGAGNTIYF
CDR3 DNA: TGTGCCAGCAGCCACGGGACAGGGGCTGGAAACACCATATATTTT

V gene: TRBV28
D gene: .
CDR3 length: 14
clone size: .
J gene: TRBJ2-1
CDR3 protein: CASSRTRGYNEQFF
CDR3 DNA: TGTGCCAGCAGTCGAACTAGGGGATACAATGAGCAGTTCTTC

V gene: TRBV30
D gene: .
CDR3 length: 13
clone size: .
J gene: TRBJ1-1
CDR3 protein: CAWSVRVNTEAFF
CDR3 DNA: TGTGCCTGGAGTGTACGGGTTAACACTGAAGCTTTCTTT

V gene: TRBV5-6
D gene: .
CDR3 length: 13
clone size: .
J gene: TRBJ1-2
CDR3 protein: CASSARTTEGYTF
CDR3 DNA: TGTGCCAGCAGCGCCCGGACTACTGAGGGCTACACCTTC

V gene: TRBV15
D gene: .
CDR3 length: 14
clone size: .
J gene: TRBJ2-1
CDR3 protein: CATLRRAGRNEQFF
CDR3 DNA: TGTGCCACACTCAGGCGGGCGGGGAGAAATGAGCAGTTCTTC